Sequencing of this T cell receptor beta chain was carried out in a study of cytomegalovirus exposure and HLA in healthy donors. Study findings and constraints: In vitro checks showed that three CMV-associated chains really do target CMV antigens.

PCR primers comprised 60 Vbeta and 13 Jbeta primers. In the authors' workflow: A later analysis tallied about 80 million unique TCR beta chains, about 9.9 million of them shared. Sequenced by immunoSEQ multiplex PCR; TCRdb stores in-frame clones only, minus some. That table furnishes V, J and clone size, whereas the DNA furnished D and trimming. Among some 180,000 clones, 70% to 85% were seen once, and the ten largest hold around 1.5%. V lost 1 base, J lost 3 bases, and 12 bases lay in between. Germline-derived CDR1 and CDR2 are SQVTM and ANQGSEA. CDR3 size: 14 residues. Comment on this clone: No antigen is known for it.

The sequence was collected from a man aged 18 to 30 in good health and CMV-seronegative. The chain links TRBV29-1 to TRBJ1-1, with a tentative D call TRBD1 (6 bases). Sequencing input: PBMCs. CDR3 sequence (DNA): TGCAGCGTTGAAGGTAGGGGGATGGACACTGAAGCTTTCTTT. Protein: CSVEGRGMDTEAFF.